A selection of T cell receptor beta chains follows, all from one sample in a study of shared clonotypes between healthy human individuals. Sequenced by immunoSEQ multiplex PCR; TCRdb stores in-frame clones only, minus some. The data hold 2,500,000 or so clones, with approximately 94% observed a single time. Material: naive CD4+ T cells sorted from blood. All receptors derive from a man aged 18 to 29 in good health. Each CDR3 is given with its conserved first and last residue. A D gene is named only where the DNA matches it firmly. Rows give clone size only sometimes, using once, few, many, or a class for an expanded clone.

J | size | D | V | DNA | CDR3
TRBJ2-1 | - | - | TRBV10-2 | TGCGCCAGCACCCCCCCGGACTCCTACAATGAGCAGTTCTTC | CASTPPDSYNEQFF
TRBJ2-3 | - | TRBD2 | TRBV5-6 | TGTGCCAGCAGCTCACTAGCGGGGGGGTTTCGTACTAGCACAGATACGCAGTATTTT | CASSSLAGGFRTSTDTQYF
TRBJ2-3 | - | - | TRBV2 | TGTGCCAGCAAGGGAAGCACAGATACGCAGTATTTT | CASKGSTDTQYF
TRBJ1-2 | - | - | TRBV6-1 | TGTGCCAGCAGTCAACAGGACCAGAACTATGGCTACACCTTC | CASSQQDQNYGYTF
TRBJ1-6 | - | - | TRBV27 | TGTGCCAGCACGGGGGGAGGGTCACCCCTCCACTTT | CASTGGGSPLHF
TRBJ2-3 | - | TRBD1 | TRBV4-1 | TGCGCCAGCAGCCCGGGACAGAGCCCAACAGATACGCAGTATTTT | CASSPGQSPTDTQYF
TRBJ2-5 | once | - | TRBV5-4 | TGTGCCAGCAGCTCGCCAGGACGGGTCCAAGAGACCCAGTACTTC | CASSSPGRVQETQYF
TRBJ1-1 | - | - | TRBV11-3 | TGTGCCAGCAGCCCTGGCAGTGGCACTGAAGCTTTCTTT | CASSPGSGTEAFF
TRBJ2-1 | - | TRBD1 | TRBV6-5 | TGTGCCAGCAGGACAGGGGGAACTACAATGAAGCAGTTCTTC | CASRTGGTTMKQFF
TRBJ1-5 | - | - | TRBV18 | TGTGCCAGCTCACGGGATAGCAATCAGCCCCAGCATTTT | CASSRDSNQPQHF
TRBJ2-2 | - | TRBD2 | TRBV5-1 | TGCGCCAGCAATGGAGCGGGATTGCGAGGCACCGGGGAGCTGTTTTTT | CASNGAGLRGTGELFF
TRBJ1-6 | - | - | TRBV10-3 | TGTGCCATCAGTGAGTCTGAGGGGGGAGATTCACCCCTCCACTTT | CAISESEGGDSPLHF
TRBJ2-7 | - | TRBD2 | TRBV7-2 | TGTGCCAGCAGTGGACTAGCGGGCTCCTACGAGCAGTACTTC | CASSGLAGSYEQYF
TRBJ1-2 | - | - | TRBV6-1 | TGTGCCAGCAGCTTACAGGGCCCTTACTATGGCTACACCTTC | CASSLQGPYYGYTF
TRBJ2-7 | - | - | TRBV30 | TGTGCCTGGAGCTCAAAACTGACGGGGGAGCAGTACTTC | CAWSSKLTGEQYF
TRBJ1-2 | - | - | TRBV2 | TGTGCCAGCTCTCTAAGGGATTTGGATGGCTACACCTTC | CASSLRDLDGYTF
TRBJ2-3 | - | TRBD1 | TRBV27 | TGTGCCAGCAGTTCACGAACGGACAGGGGTAGCACAGATACGCAGTATTTT | CASSSRTDRGSTDTQYF
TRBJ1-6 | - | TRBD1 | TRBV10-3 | TGTGCCATCAGTGTCACAAAAACAGGGGCACATAAGGATTCACCCCTCCACTTT | CAISVTKTGAHKDSPLHF
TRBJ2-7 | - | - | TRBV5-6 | TGTGCCAGCAGCTTGAAGGCAGCAATTGAGCAGTACTTC | CASSLKAAIEQYF
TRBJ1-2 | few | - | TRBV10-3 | TGTGCCATCAGCAGGACAGACTATGGCTACACCTTC | CAISRTDYGYTF
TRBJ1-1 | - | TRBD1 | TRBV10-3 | TGTGCCATCAGCCAAACGGGACAGACGAACACTGAAGCTTTCTTT | CAISQTGQTNTEAFF
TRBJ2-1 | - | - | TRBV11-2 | TGTGCCAGCAGCTTAGTCGGCGGAGATGAGCAGTTCTTC | CASSLVGGDEQFF
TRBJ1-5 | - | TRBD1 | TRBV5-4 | TGTGCCAGCAGCCTGGACCCGACAGGGAGCAACAATCAGCCCCAGCATTTT | CASSLDPTGSNNQPQHF
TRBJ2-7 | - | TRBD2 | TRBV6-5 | TGTGCCAGCAGCTCACGGACTAGCGGGGCCTACGAGCAGTACTTC | CASSSRTSGAYEQYF
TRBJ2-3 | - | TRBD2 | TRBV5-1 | TGCGCCAGCAGCTTGGAACTAGCGATCACAGATACGCAGTATTTT | CASSLELAITDTQYF
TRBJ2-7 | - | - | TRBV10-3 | TGTGCCATCAGTGACGGCAGGGGGGGGTACGAGCAGTACTTC | CAISDGRGGYEQYF
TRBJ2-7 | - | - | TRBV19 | TGTGCCAGTAGTATTGTCGGTAGAGAGGAGCAGTACTTC | CASSIVGREEQYF
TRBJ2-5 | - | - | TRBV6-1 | TGTGCCAGCAGTGAAGCTTCCCTAGCGTTGGAGACCCAGTACTTC | CASSEASLALETQYF
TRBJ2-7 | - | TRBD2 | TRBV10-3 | TGTGCCATCAGTGCGACTAGCCAATCCCTTTACGAGCAGTACTTC | CAISATSQSLYEQYF
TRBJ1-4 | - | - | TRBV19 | TGTGCCAGTAGTATGAACCGGGACCAACAAAAACTGTTTTTT | CASSMNRDQQKLFF
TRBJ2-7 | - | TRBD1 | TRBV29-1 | TGCAGCGCGATAGCCAGGGGGCCGGACGAGCAGTACTTC | CSAIARGPDEQYF
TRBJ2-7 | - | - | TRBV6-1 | TGTGCCAGCAGTGAAGCGCTTCGGGGGAGAGAAATCGAGCAGTACTTC | CASSEALRGREIEQYF
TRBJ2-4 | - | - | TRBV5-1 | TGCGCCAGCAGCTTGGCCACGGAAAACATTCAGTACTTC | CASSLATENIQYF
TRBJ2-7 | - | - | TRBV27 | TGTGCCAGCAGTTTATTGCCCCGACGACCCTACGAGCAGTACTTC | CASSLLPRRPYEQYF
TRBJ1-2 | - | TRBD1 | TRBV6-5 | TGTGCCAGCACCAAGACAGGGGGATCGCTCGGCTACACCTTC | CASTKTGGSLGYTF
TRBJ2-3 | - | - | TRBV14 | TGTGCCAGCAGCCAAGATTGGTCGGGCGCCGGTACGCAGTATTTT | CASSQDWSGAGTQYF
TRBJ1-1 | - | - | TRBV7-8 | TGTGCCAGCAGCTTAGGCGGACTGACCATGAACACTGAAGCTTTCTTT | CASSLGGLTMNTEAFF
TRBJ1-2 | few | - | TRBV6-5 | TGTGCCAGCAACGGGGCAGTGGGGCATGGCTACACCTTC | CASNGAVGHGYTF
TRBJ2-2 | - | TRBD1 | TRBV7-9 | TGTGCCAGCAGCTCACAGGGGGTCACCGGGGAGCTGTTTTTT | CASSSQGVTGELFF
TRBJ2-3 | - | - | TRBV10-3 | TGTGCCATCAGCCCTGGGGATACGCAGTATTTT | CAISPGDTQYF
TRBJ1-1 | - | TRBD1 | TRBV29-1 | TGCAGCGTGGGACAGGGGGCGGCGAACACTGAAGCTTTCTTT | CSVGQGAANTEAFF
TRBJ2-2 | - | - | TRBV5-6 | TGTGCCAGCAGCCCGGTGGGGGTTGCGAACACCGGGGAGCTGTTTTTT | CASSPVGVANTGELFF
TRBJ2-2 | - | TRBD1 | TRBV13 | TGTGCCAGCAGCTTAGGGGACAGGGACACCGGGGAGCTGTTTTTT | CASSLGDRDTGELFF
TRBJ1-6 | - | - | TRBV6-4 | TGTGCCAGCAGTGAGACCGGCGGGTCACCCCTCCACTTT | CASSETGGSPLHF
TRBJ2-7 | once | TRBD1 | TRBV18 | TGTGCCAGCTCACCAGAGACAGGGACCTACGAGCAGTACTTC | CASSPETGTYEQYF
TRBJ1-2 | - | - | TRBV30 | TGTGCCTGCTCGGGGGGAGATAACTATGGCTACACCTTC | CACSGGDNYGYTF
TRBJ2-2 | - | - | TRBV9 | TGTGCCAGCAGCGTAGCCGGGCAGCACACCGGGGAGCTGTTTTTT | CASSVAGQHTGELFF
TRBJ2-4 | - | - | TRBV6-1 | TGTGCCAGCAGCCTAGACAGGAGAGTTCAGTACTTC | CASSLDRRVQYF
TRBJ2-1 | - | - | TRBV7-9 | TGTGCCAGCAGTTCCAGTCGCTCCTACAATGAGCAGTTCTTC | CASSSSRSYNEQFF
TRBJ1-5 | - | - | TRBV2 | TGTGCCAGCAGTGAAGTGTACAGCAATCAGCCCCAGCATTTT | CASSEVYSNQPQHF
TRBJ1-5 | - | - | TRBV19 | TGTGCCAGTAGTGGGAGGGGATGGGATCAGCCCCAGCATTTT | CASSGRGWDQPQHF
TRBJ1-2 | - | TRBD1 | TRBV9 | TGTGCCAGCAGCGTTGGGACAGGCAGCTATGGCTACACCTTC | CASSVGTGSYGYTF
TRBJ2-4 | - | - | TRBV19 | TGTGCCAGTAGTCCTTCACCCCCGGCGGGATTGGCCAAAAACATTCAGTACTTC | CASSPSPPAGLAKNIQYF
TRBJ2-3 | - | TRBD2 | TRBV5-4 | TGTGCCAGCAGCCTGACTAGCGGGGGGGGAGATACGCAGTATTTT | CASSLTSGGGDTQYF
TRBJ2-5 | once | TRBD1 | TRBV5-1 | TGCGCCAGCAGCTCTGGACAGGGGACGGGAGAGACCCAGTACTTC | CASSSGQGTGETQYF
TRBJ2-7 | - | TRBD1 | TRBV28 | TGTGCCAGCAGTCAGAACACCGGGACAGTCGATTCGGCGTACTTC | CASSQNTGTVDSAYF
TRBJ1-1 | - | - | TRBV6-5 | TGTGCCAGCAGTTACGGGCAGAGCACTGAAGCTTTCTTT | CASSYGQSTEAFF